These T cell receptor beta chains were read from a single sample in a study of blood T cell repertoires in COVID-19. The data were produced by immunoSEQ multiplex PCR, yet TCRdb's version contains in-frame clones alone and is incomplete. The table shows more than 95,000 clones, with 86% occurring only once. Material for sequencing was peripheral blood. These receptor sequences come from a human donor in a cohort sampled during active COVID-19. Both conserved end residues are part of each CDR3. The D gene is left open where the match is weak. Clone size is not always given. Where it is, it says once, few, many or a class for expanded clones.

abundance | j_gene | d_gene | v_gene | CDR3aa | CDR3nt
NA | TRBJ2-1 | NA | TRBV5-1 | CASQQGGSYNEQFF | TGCGCCAGTCAGCAGGGAGGCTCCTACAATGAGCAGTTCTTC
NA | TRBJ2-1 | NA | TRBV12-5 | CASGLAGVNEQFF | TGTGCTAGTGGTTTGGCCGGGGTGAATGAGCAGTTCTTC
NA | TRBJ2-2 | TRBD1 | TRBV5-5 | CASSPRGQGVPGELFF | TGTGCCAGCAGCCCGCGAGGACAGGGGGTCCCCGGGGAGCTGTTTTTT
NA | TRBJ2-2 | TRBD2 | TRBV5-1 | CASSSGLAGTGELFF | TGCGCCAGCAGCTCGGGACTAGCGGGCACCGGGGAGCTGTTTTTT
NA | TRBJ1-5 | TRBD1 | TRBV5-6 | CASSRGQPHQPQHF | TGTGCCAGCAGCCGGGGACAGCCCCATCAGCCCCAGCATTTT
NA | TRBJ2-1 | TRBD2 | TRBV19 | CASSISASGSRYNEQFF | TGTGCCAGTAGTATAAGTGCTAGCGGGAGTCGTTATAATGAGCAGTTCTTC
NA | TRBJ2-7 | NA | TRBV15 | CATSRDVGGPYEQYF | TGTGCCACCAGCAGAGATGTGGGAGGCCCCTACGAGCAGTACTTC
NA | TRBJ2-7 | TRBD2 | TRBV18 | CASSPSSGISYEQYF | TGTGCCAGCTCACCTAGTAGCGGGATCTCCTACGAGCAGTACTTC
NA | TRBJ2-7 | NA | TRBV7-3 | CASSPGSGKRQYF | TGTGCCAGCAGCCCGGGATCCGGGAAAAGGCAGTACTTC
once | TRBJ2-5 | NA | TRBV5-1 | CASSSAPQQETQYF | TGCGCCAGCAGCTCCGCCCCTCAGCAAGAGACCCAGTACTTC
NA | TRBJ2-3 | TRBD2 | TRBV2 | CASSKLAGDIDTQYF | TGTGCCAGCAGTAAACTAGCGGGAGATATAGATACGCAGTATTTT
NA | TRBJ2-7 | NA | TRBV10-3 | CAIKPSETNEQYF | TGTGCCATCAAGCCCTCTGAGACTAACGAGCAGTACTTC
NA | TRBJ2-7 | NA | TRBV10-3 | CAISEVSSGEQYF | TGTGCCATCAGTGAGGTTAGCTCTGGAGAGCAGTACTTC
NA | TRBJ2-1 | TRBD2 | TRBV4-3 | CASSHAHLAGVNNEQFF | TGCGCCAGCAGCCACGCCCATCTAGCGGGAGTTAACAATGAGCAGTTCTTC
NA | TRBJ2-1 | NA | TRBV30 | CAWSVADFQFF | TGTGCCTGGAGTGTAGCGGATTTTCAGTTCTTC
NA | TRBJ2-1 | NA | TRBV10-1 | CASSESIQETHNEQFF | TGCGCCAGCAGTGAGTCGATTCAAGAAACACACAATGAGCAGTTCTTC
NA | TRBJ2-1 | TRBD1 | TRBV10-2 | CASSGQGAQNEQFF | TGCGCCAGCAGTGGACAGGGGGCGCAGAATGAGCAGTTCTTC
once | TRBJ1-1 | NA | TRBV11-2 | CASSLGPTEAFF | TGTGCCAGCAGCCTGGGGCCCACTGAAGCTTTCTTT
NA | TRBJ2-1 | NA | TRBV6-5 | CASSPLLGRTNEQFF | TGTGCCAGCAGTCCGTTACTAGGTCGCACTAATGAGCAGTTCTTC
once | TRBJ2-1 | NA | TRBV9 | CASSASSYYEQFF | TGTGCCAGCAGCGCCTCTAGCTACTATGAGCAGTTCTTC
NA | TRBJ2-5 | NA | TRBV4-3 | CASSRDRKETQYF | TGCGCCAGCAGCCGCGACAGGAAAGAGACCCAGTACTTC
NA | TRBJ2-2 | TRBD1 | TRBV9 | CASSRDRGTGELFF | TGTGCCAGCTCCCGGGACAGGGGCACCGGGGAGCTGTTTTTT
NA | TRBJ1-3 | TRBD1 | TRBV6-2/TRBV6-3 | CASSYYGQGNSGNTIYF | TGTGCCAGCAGTTACTACGGACAGGGGAACTCTGGAAACACCATATATTTT
NA | TRBJ1-2 | NA | TRBV5-1 | CASSLRGNYGYTF | TGCGCCAGCAGCCTCAGGGGTAACTATGGCTACACCTTC
NA | TRBJ2-7 | TRBD1 | TRBV7-2 | CASSPGQGAYEQYF | TGTGCCAGCAGCCCGGGACAGGGGGCCTACGAGCAGTACTTC
NA | TRBJ2-3 | TRBD2 | TRBV2 | CASRLGGTSGSTDTQYF | TGTGCCAGCAGGCTCGGAGGGACTAGCGGCAGCACAGATACGCAGTATTTT
NA | TRBJ1-1 | TRBD1 | TRBV28 | CASSPDRGRPMNTEAFF | TGTGCCAGCAGTCCGGACAGGGGCAGGCCTATGAACACTGAAGCTTTCTTT
once | TRBJ1-1 | NA | TRBV19 | CATTPTGRGFDITEAFF | TGTGCCACCACACCCACAGGGAGGGGGTTCGATATCACTGAAGCTTTCTTT
once | TRBJ2-1 | NA | TRBV9 | CASSPREKRAGYNEQFF | TGTGCCAGCAGCCCCCGGGAAAAACGGGCGGGGTACAATGAGCAGTTCTTC
NA | TRBJ2-2 | TRBD1 | TRBV14 | CASSSSRGLGELFF | TGTGCCAGCAGCAGTAGCAGGGGGCTCGGGGAGCTGTTTTTT
NA | TRBJ1-6 | NA | TRBV11-2 | CASSLGWRVGSPLHF | TGTGCCAGCAGCTTAGGGTGGCGGGTAGGATCACCCCTCCACTTT
NA | TRBJ1-4 | NA | TRBV6-5 | CASNRHGEEKLFF | TGTGCCAGCAACAGGCACGGAGAAGAAAAACTGTTTTTT
once | TRBJ2-1 | TRBD2 | TRBV5-1 | CASSPTSGRGNNEQFF | TGCGCCAGCAGCCCAACTAGCGGGAGGGGAAACAATGAGCAGTTCTTC
NA | TRBJ2-1 | TRBD2 | TRBV6-5 | CASRHPGLENNEQFF | TGTGCCAGCAGACACCCGGGACTAGAAAACAATGAGCAGTTCTTC
NA | TRBJ2-7 | TRBD1 | TRBV6-5 | CAAVRDRESPNF | TGTGCCGCCGTACGGGACAGGGAAAGTCCCAACTTC
NA | TRBJ1-6 | NA | TRBV7-2 | CASSPQTGGSSPLHF | TGTGCCAGCAGCCCCCAGACAGGAGGAAGTTCACCCCTCCACTTT
NA | TRBJ1-5 | TRBD1 | TRBV16 | CASSRGQADSNQPQHF | TGTGCCAGCAGCCGTGGACAGGCAGATAGCAATCAGCCCCAGCATTTT
NA | TRBJ2-7 | NA | TRBV29-1 | CSATVAGLYNEQYF | TGCAGCGCCACGGTCGCAGGGCTTTACAACGAGCAGTACTTC
NA | TRBJ1-2 | NA | TRBV5-6 | CASSPLAAFHNYGYTF | TGTGCCAGCAGCCCCCTCGCGGCCTTTCATAACTATGGCTACACCTTC
NA | TRBJ2-1 | NA | TRBV28 | CASSLWRALYNEQFF | TGTGCCAGCAGTTTATGGCGGGCGTTATACAATGAGCAGTTCTTC
few | TRBJ2-7 | TRBD1 | TRBV19 | CASSIGDRGYEQYF | TGTGCCAGTAGTATAGGGGACAGGGGCTACGAGCAGTACTTC
NA | TRBJ1-2 | NA | TRBV3-1/TRBV3-2 | CASWTASSGYGYTF | TGTGCCAGCTGGACTGCGTCGTCGGGGTATGGCTACACCTTC
NA | TRBJ2-1 | TRBD2 | TRBV11-3 | CASSLDSSGRETNEQFF | TGTGCCAGCAGCTTGGATTCTAGCGGGAGGGAGACCAATGAGCAGTTCTTC
NA | TRBJ2-3 | NA | TRBV12-3/TRBV12-4 | CASRQRNPDTQYF | TGTGCCAGCAGACAGCGGAATCCAGATACGCAGTATTTT
NA | TRBJ1-2 | NA | TRBV5-4 | CASSSINYGYTF | TGTGCCAGCAGCTCCATTAACTATGGCTACACCTTC
NA | TRBJ2-5 | TRBD2 | TRBV5-1 | CASSLLGLAGETQYF | TGCGCCAGCAGCTTGCTGGGGCTAGCGGGAGAGACCCAGTACTTC
NA | TRBJ2-3 | NA | TRBV30 | CAWSRRVGGADTQYF | TGTGCCTGGAGTAGAAGGGTTGGAGGGGCAGATACGCAGTATTTT
NA | TRBJ2-7 | NA | TRBV18 | CASSPGEEMYEQYF | TGTGCCAGCTCACCGGGGGAGGAAATGTACGAGCAGTACTTC
NA | TRBJ2-3 | NA | TRBV15 | CATGLGNPFPDGDTQYF | TGTGCCACTGGCCTAGGAAATCCCTTCCCCGATGGAGATACGCAGTATTTT
few | TRBJ2-1 | TRBD1 | TRBV7-2 | CASSLRGQGLLPNEQFF | TGTGCCAGCAGCCTAAGGGGACAGGGACTTCTCCCCAATGAGCAGTTCTTC
once | TRBJ2-1 | TRBD2 | TRBV18 | CASSPGLAGGYPYNEQFF | TGTGCCAGCTCACCAGGACTAGCGGGAGGGTATCCCTACAATGAGCAGTTCTTC
once | TRBJ2-1 | TRBD2 | TRBV20-1 | CSASRTSGIRNEQFF | TGCAGTGCTAGTCGGACTAGCGGGATCAGGAATGAGCAGTTCTTC
NA | TRBJ2-6 | TRBD2 | TRBV3-1/TRBV3-2 | CASRRGGAGAPSGANVLTF | TGTGCCAGCAGAAGAGGGGGAGCGGGAGCCCCCTCTGGGGCCAACGTCCTGACTTTC